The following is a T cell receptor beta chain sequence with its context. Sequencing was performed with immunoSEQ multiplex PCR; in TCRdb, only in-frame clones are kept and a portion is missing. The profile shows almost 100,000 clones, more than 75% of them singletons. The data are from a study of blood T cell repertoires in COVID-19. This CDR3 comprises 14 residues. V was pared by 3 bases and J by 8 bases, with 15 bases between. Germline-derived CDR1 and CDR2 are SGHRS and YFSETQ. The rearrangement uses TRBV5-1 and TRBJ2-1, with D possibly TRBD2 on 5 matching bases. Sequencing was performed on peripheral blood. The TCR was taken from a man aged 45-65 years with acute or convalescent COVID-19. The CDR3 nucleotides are TGCGCCAGCAGCTCCCGAGGGCTAGCTGATGAGCAGTTCTTC. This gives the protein CASSSRGLADEQFF.